Sequencing of this T cell receptor (beta chain) was carried out in a study of T cells in Graves' hyperthyroidism and ophthalmopathy. The definition of stable Graves' hyperthyroidism was no ophthalmopathy progression within 18 months. The patients, who ranged from 18 to 65 in age, presented with newly diagnosed hyperthyroidism lasting under 2 months. Uncontrolled infection, other autoimmune disease, pregnancy or lactation led to exclusion. Using RNA transcripts as the source, TCR beta CDR3 regions were amplified. An initial round of RT-PCR targeting the TCR CDR3 relied on the HTBI primer set. TCRdb independently ran MiXCR on the multiplex PCR reads; one entry per CDR3 protein. The table shows 300,000 to 400,000 distinct CDR3 sequences, with approximately 13% occurring only once. V lost 1 base to trimming and J lost 9 bases, with 13 bases between them. Germline-derived CDR1 and CDR2 are SEHNR and FQNEAQ (reference sequence). This CDR3 spans 15 amino acids.

This clonotype was detected ten times or more. Its specificity is not known. Study-level points and caveats: A 13 V-J signature model discriminated ophthalmopathy versus stable hyperthyroidism.

V and J are TRBV7-9 and TRBJ1-6; D possibly corresponds to TRBD1 (6 bases). The clonotype comes from a woman between 18 and 29 years old with Graves' hyperthyroidism. Sequencing was done on a sample of blood. The CDR3 reads CASSLGGGSISPLHF. The CDR3 nucleotides read TGTGCCAGCAGCTTAGGAGGGGGTTCTATTTCACCCCTCCACTTT.